The clone carrying this T cell receptor (beta chain) was observed at least ten times. What it binds is unknown. This entry belongs to a study of regulatory T cells in long-lasting Graves disease. About the research overall: Graves' cases, newly diagnosed, had used antithyroid drugs under 3 months.

Study-wide findings and caveats: Repertoires from persistent disease leaned toward TRBV28, TRBJ1-2 and TRBJ2-5. A reduction in accuracy may have resulted from the small sample size.

CDR3 regions were amplified by Arm-PCR using iRepertoire HTBI primers to build TCR beta libraries. TCRdb analysed the multiplex PCR reads with MiXCR anew, one entry per CDR3 protein. The table shows under 300,000 distinct CDR3 sequences, with approximately 20% occurring only once. CDR3 length: 15 amino acids. Germline loops: CDR1 DFQATT, CDR2 SNEGSKA (reference sequence). The V end was cut by 3 bases, the J end by 2 bases, with 16 bases between. The time point denotes: newly diagnosed GD, antithyroid drugs for less than 3 months. Generation of the TCR library employed RNA extracted from PBMCs. The guidelines of the American Thyroid Association were the basis for diagnosing Graves' disease.

This chain links TRBV20-1 with TRBJ2-5; D perhaps matches TRBD2 (6 bases). This sample comprised peripheral blood mononuclear cells (PBMCs), obtained at new diagnosis, from a patient treated with antithyroid drugs. This receptor was taken from a female donor with Graves disease. CDR3 region: CSASLTSSAQETQYF. CDR3 coding DNA: TGCAGTGCTAGTCTGACTAGTTCGGCTCAAGAGACCCAGTACTTC.